These 2 T cell receptor beta chains originate from one sample sequenced in a study of early T cells in non-severe SARS-CoV-2 infection. Using its own MiXCR run on the 5' RACE reads, TCRdb lists one record per CDR3 protein. The sample contains over 50,000 distinct CDR3 sequences, roughly an eighth of which appear only once. Sequencing was carried out using whole blood. The receptors shown here come from an adult who was a healthcare worker with PCR-confirmed SARS-CoV-2 infection or an uninfected control (not recorded which).

The genes are TRBV6-2 or TRBV6-3 and TRBJ2-7; TRBD1 or TRBD2 may be the D gene (5 bases each). V lost 6 bases, J lost 4 bases, and 19 bases lay in between. The CDR3 is 15 amino acids. Germline V lookup: CDR1 MNHEY, CDR2 SVGEGT. Written as DNA, the CDR3 is TGTGCCAGCAGCGGACCTGGGCCTGAGGGGTACGAGCAGTACTTC. Translation: CASSGPGPEGYEQYF.

This chain links TRBV4-1 with TRBJ2-7; 7 nucleotides align to TRBD1. Per the germline V gene, CDR1 is MGHRA and CDR2 is YSYEKL. This CDR3 is built from 14 residues. V lost 4 bases to trimming and J lost 5 bases; unmatched junction nucleotides: 8. The CDR3 region is CASSPGQYPHEQYF. The CDR3 nucleotides are TGCGCCAGCAGCCCGGGACAGTACCCGCACGAGCAGTACTTC.